This T cell receptor beta chain was retrieved from a study of OX40 agonist ivuxolimab in advanced cancers. Study-level background: Dose-escalation patients had hepatocellular carcinoma, melanoma, renal cell or head and neck cancer.

Produced via immunoSEQ multiplex PCR; TCRdb's table is partial and in-frame only. This table holds roughly 98,000 clones, around 83% found once. The CDR3 sequence is 15 residues long. The germline V gene has CDR1 SQVTM and CDR2 ANQGSEA. V gave up 1 base and J gave up 7 bases, with 20 bases separating them. General study results and limits: Expanded clones were, on average, more numerous in CD8+ T cells than in CD4+.

With respect to this clone: Its specificity is not known.

The source was CD4+ or CD8+ T cells sorted from blood, collected in a trial of the OX40 agonist ivuxolimab. The V gene is TRBV29-1, the J gene TRBJ2-7, with D perhaps matching TRBD1 or TRBD2 (6 bases each). The TCR sequence derives from an adult with an advanced solid tumor such as melanoma, head and neck, liver or kidney cancer. CDR3 region: CSVEGGWGARGEQYF. The CDR3, as DNA: TGCAGCGTTGAAGGCGGTTGGGGGGCGCGGGGTGAGCAGTACTTC.